The next 3 T cell receptor beta chains were all read from a single sample in a study of cytomegalovirus exposure and HLA in healthy donors. PCR amplification relied on 60 Vbeta primers (plus 13 Jbeta primers). Sequencing was performed with immunoSEQ multiplex PCR; in TCRdb, only in-frame clones are kept and a portion is missing. The sample lists about 170,000 clones, approximately 76% occurring once. The sequencing sample was made of PBMCs. The receptors were sampled from a woman aged 18-29 years in good health and CMV-seropositive.

This chain joins TRBV7-9 and TRBJ2-1; 15 bases map to TRBD2. From germline, CDR1 is SEHNR and CDR2 FQNEAQ (reference sequence). The CDR3 length is 17 residues. The ends lost 3 bases at V and 2 bases at J; junction bases unmatched: 2. The CDR3 sequence is CASSFWTSGGAYNEQFF. The CDR3 nucleotides are TGTGCCAGCAGCTTTTGGACTAGCGGGGGGGCCTACAATGAGCAGTTCTTC.

The V gene is TRBV11-2, the J gene TRBJ2-5, with TRBD1 matching over 7 bases. Trimming removed 1 base from V and 5 bases from J; junction bases left unmatched: 16. This CDR3 is 18 amino acids long. CDR1 and CDR2 from the germline V gene are SGHAT and FQNNGV. The CDR3 sequence is CASSLVAPQTGWFETQYF. The CDR3 DNA reads TGTGCCAGCAGCTTAGTAGCCCCCCAGACAGGGTGGTTTGAGACCCAGTACTTC.

This clone has just a few counts. The chain links TRBV30 to TRBJ1-6; D not certain. The CDR3 has 14 residues. Germline assignment: CDR1 GTSNPN and CDR2 SVGIG (reference sequence). The V end lost 0 bases, the J end lost 8 bases, and 11 bases lay between the germline ends. CDR3 loop: CAWSVRGKDSPLHF. CDR3 sequence (DNA): TGTGCCTGGAGTGTACGAGGGAAAGATTCACCCCTCCACTTT. Filled out from reference TRBV30 and TRBJ1-6, the complete variable domain reads SQTIHQWPATLVQPVGSPLSLECTVEGTSNPNLYWYRQAAGRGLQLLFYSVGIGQISSEVPQNLSASRPQDRQFILSSKKLLLSDSGFYLCAWSVRGKDSPLHFGNGTRLTVT.